What follows are 23 T cell receptor beta chains derived from one specimen sequenced in a study of blood T cell repertoires in COVID-19. Sequencing used immunoSEQ multiplex PCR; TCRdb keeps in-frame clones, though not all of them. The sample has 250,000 or so clones; 86% are singletons. Source material: peripheral blood. The receptors here all came from a man aged 80 or over with acute or convalescent COVID-19.

V gene TRBV27 combines with J gene TRBJ1-1; 8 nucleotides agree with TRBD1. V shed 4 bases and J 2 bases; nucleotides not matched to a gene: 9. The CDR3 contains 16 residues. Looked up from germline, CDR1 is MNHEY and CDR2 is SMNVEV (reference sequence). The CDR3 nucleotides read TGTGCCAGCAGTTGGGGGGTAGGACAGGGTAACACTGAAGCTTTCTTT. Its translation is CASSWGVGQGNTEAFF.

V gene TRBV7-2 combines with J gene TRBJ2-3, with TRBD2 identical over 9 bases. Germline values: CDR1 SGHTA, CDR2 FQGNSA. With V trimmed by 0 bases and J by 3 bases, 4 bases remained unmatched. The CDR3 runs 16 residues. CDR3 sequence reads: CASSLAAGGKTDTQYF. The DNA for the CDR3 is TGTGCCAGCAGCTTAGCTGCGGGGGGGAAAACAGATACGCAGTATTTT.

This clone was detected a few times. The V and J genes are TRBV5-1 and TRBJ1-5; D is perhaps TRBD1 (6 bases). The CDR3 totals 16 residues. Trimming shortened V by 3 bases and J by 0 bases, and 13 bases separated the two germline ends. Germline CDR1 SGHRS, CDR2 YFSETQ. CDR3 DNA: TGCGCCAGCAGCTCAGGACAGCTGGGTAGCAATCAGCCCCAGCATTTT. This codes for CASSSGQLGSNQPQHF.

There are a few counts of this clone. The chain joins TRBV2 to TRBJ1-5, with TRBD1 matching over 7 bases. V lost 2 bases, J lost 6 bases, and 7 bases stayed unmatched. This CDR3 is built from 15 residues. CDR1 and CDR2 (germline): SNHLY, FYNNEI. The DNA of the CDR3 is TGTGCCAGCAGTGAAAGGGGGGCAGGGGGTCAGCCCCAGCATTTT. Encoded protein: CASSERGAGGQPQHF.

V is TRBV7-8 and J is TRBJ2-3; D is perhaps TRBD2 (5 bases). Per germline, CDR1 SGHVS and CDR2 FQNEAQ. V lost 5 bases to trimming and J lost 5 bases, with 11 bases between them. The CDR3 is made up of 13 amino acids. CDR3 bases: TGTGCCAGCAGCAAGGGAGTTCTAGATACGCAGTATTTT. Its protein product is CASSKGVLDTQYF.

The gene calls are TRBV6-2 or TRBV6-3 and TRBJ1-5; D gene ambiguous. The germline CDR1 and CDR2 sequences are MNHEY and SVGEGT. Trimming removed 0 bases from V and 5 bases from J, with 11 bases in between. The CDR3 extends over 15 amino acids. In nucleotides, the CDR3 is TGTGCCAGCAGTTACTCGAGGCTAACCTATCAGCCCCAGCATTTT. This translates into CASSYSRLTYQPQHF.

The chain links TRBV10-3 to TRBJ1-3; D not certain. Germline CDR1 is ENHRY and CDR2 is SYGVKD. The length of the CDR3 is 13 residues. Trimming took 4 bases from V and 0 from J, leaving 4 bases between them. CDR3 in amino acids: CAISGSSGNTIYF. The CDR3 nucleotides are TGTGCCATCAGTGGGAGCTCTGGAAACACCATATATTTT.

The chain recombines TRBV19 with TRBJ1-4; D might be TRBD1 (6 bases). V was shortened by 6 bases and J by 0 bases, with 14 bases between the two germline ends. Germline V lookup: CDR1 LNHDA, CDR2 SQIVND (reference sequence). This CDR3 is 16 amino acids long. This CDR3 is CASSPIQGSTNEKLFF. Written as DNA, the CDR3 is TGTGCCAGTAGCCCGATACAGGGTTCAACTAATGAAAAACTGTTTTTT.

The chain recombines TRBV5-1 with TRBJ2-7, with TRBD2 matching 7 bases. The CDR3 totals 14 residues. Losses at the gene ends were 2 bases for V and 5 bases for J; bases not matched to a gene: 7. The V gene's germline CDR1 is SGHRS and CDR2 YFSETQ. The CDR3 region has the DNA TGCGCCAGCAGCTTTGGGACTATGGAAAACGAGCAGTACTTC. This translates into CASSFGTMENEQYF.

This clone appeared once. CDR3 nucleotides: TGTGCCAGCAGCTTTCCGACCGGGGAGCTGTTTTTT. This sequence encodes CASSFPTGELFF. This chain uses TRBV11-2 with TRBJ2-2; D call uncertain. CDR1 is SGHAT and CDR2 is FQNNGV in the germline V gene. V was cut by 3 bases and J by 5 bases, with 4 bases left in between. The CDR3 runs to 12 residues.

This chain links TRBV5-1 with TRBJ2-7, with 7 bases matching TRBD1. Germline V CDR1 and CDR2: SGHRS, YFSETQ. The CDR3 runs 15 residues. V lost 0 bases and J lost 3; bases outside the gene matches: 6. The CDR3 is CASSLDGTDYYEQYF. The CDR3 region has the DNA TGCGCCAGCAGCTTGGACGGGACAGATTACTACGAGCAGTACTTC.

The chain is built from TRBV6-5 and TRBJ2-2, with 9 bases identical to TRBD1. V trimming: 6 bases; J trimming: 6 bases; junction bases outside the gene matches: 5. Germline CDR1 and CDR2: MNHEY and SVGAGI. The CDR3 has 14 amino acids. CDR3 nucleotide sequence: TGTGCCAGCAGCCGGGACAGGGTCCCCGGGGAGCTGTTTTTT. Amino acid sequence: CASSRDRVPGELFF.

This chain joins TRBV13 and TRBJ2-7, with D unclear. CDR1 PRHDT and CDR2 FYEKMQ come from the germline V gene (reference sequence). The CDR3 sequence is 15 residues long. Trimming pared 0 bases from V and 3 bases from J, leaving 12 bases between. The CDR3 here is CASSLGLGQYYEQYF. As DNA, the CDR3 is TGTGCCAGCAGCTTAGGCCTAGGCCAGTACTACGAGCAGTACTTC.

The V gene is TRBV2, the J gene TRBJ1-5; no clear D. The ends were cut back, 4 bases at V and 0 bases at J, with 10 bases in the middle. Per germline, CDR1 SNHLY and CDR2 FYNNEI. The CDR3 totals 15 residues. CDR3 sequence reads: CASSGSRYSNQPQHF. The CDR3, as DNA: TGTGCCAGCAGTGGTTCTCGGTATAGCAATCAGCCCCAGCATTTT.

The sample holds one count of this clone. J is TRBJ1-2 and V is TRBV11-2; 8 bases fit TRBD1. The germline V gene has CDR1 SGHAT and CDR2 FQNNGV. The CDR3 contains 16 residues. V shed 4 bases, J shed 0 bases, and the junction held 7 bases outside the gene matches. The CDR3 loop is CASSSGTGLANYGYTF. The CDR3 region has the DNA TGTGCCAGCAGCTCCGGGACAGGTCTCGCTAACTATGGCTACACCTTC.

The V gene is TRBV20-1, the J gene TRBJ1-5; 10 bases match TRBD1. J was trimmed by 6 bases and V by 3 bases; bases with no gene match: 8. The germline V gene has CDR1 DFQATT and CDR2 SNEGSKA (reference sequence). The CDR3 has 15 amino acids. Written as DNA, the CDR3 is TGCAGTGCTAGTTCGGTGACAGGGGGCTTTCAGCCCCAGCATTTT. Protein sequence: CSASSVTGGFQPQHF.

The rearrangement links TRBV6-6 to TRBJ2-7; D is unclear. CDR1 and CDR2 (germline): MNHNY, SVGAGI (reference sequence). The CDR3 spans 12 residues. V was pared by 6 bases and J by 4 bases, with 10 bases between. The CDR3 DNA follows: TGTGCCAGCAGCCTGGCAGGATACGAGCAGTACTTC. This encodes CASSLAGYEQYF.

The chain carries TRBV9 and TRBJ2-2, with D possibly matching TRBD1 (6 bases). From germline, CDR1 is SGDLS and CDR2 YYNGEE. This CDR3 has 16 amino acids. Trimming pared 0 bases from V and 3 bases from J, leaving 12 bases between. The CDR3 region is CASSVGAGADTGELFF. The CDR3 DNA reads as TGTGCCAGCAGCGTAGGTGCAGGGGCGGACACCGGGGAGCTGTTTTTT.

The chain employs TRBV19 and TRBJ1-4, with D possibly TRBD1 on 6 matching bases. Trimming took 4 bases from V and 0 from J, leaving 15 bases between them. The CDR3 contains 17 residues. Per the germline V gene, CDR1 is LNHDA and CDR2 is SQIVND (reference sequence). This CDR3 reads CASSTRRQGTTNEKLFF. In DNA form, the CDR3 reads TGTGCCAGTAGTACCCGCCGTCAGGGGACAACTAATGAAAAACTGTTTTTT.

The rearrangement joins TRBV5-1 to TRBJ2-1; 11 bases are a match to TRBD2. CDR1 and CDR2 from the germline V gene are SGHRS and YFSETQ. The CDR3 has 15 residues. V trimming: 2 bases; J trimming: 5 bases; junction bases outside the gene matches: 3. The CDR3 region has the DNA TGCGCCAGCAGCTTAGAACTAGCGGGGGACAATGAGCAGTTCTTC. Translating it yields CASSLELAGDNEQFF. Filled out from reference TRBV5-1 and TRBJ2-1, the complete variable domain reads KAGVTQTPRYLIKTRGQQVTLSCSPISGHRSVSWYQQTPGQGLQFLFEYFSETQRNKGNFPGRFSGRQFSNSRSEMNVSTLELGDSALYLCASSLELAGDNEQFFGPGTRLTVL.

This clone was observed a single time. The V gene is TRBV5-1, the J gene TRBJ1-2; 7 positions agree with TRBD1. V lost 5 bases to trimming and J lost 0 bases; unmatched junction nucleotides: 7. There are 15 residues in the CDR3. Germline lookup yields CDR1 SGHRS and CDR2 YFSETQ. The DNA for the CDR3 is TGCGCCAGCAGGGAAGGGACAGCTACTAACTATGGCTACACCTTC. It yields the protein CASREGTATNYGYTF.

With respect to this clone: This same CDR3 is encoded by further DNA sequences in the sample. The chain combines TRBV5-1 with TRBJ1-1; D may be TRBD1 (6 bases). Trimming removed 2 bases at V and 2 bases at J, with 10 bases between. The CDR3 has 14 residues. Germline assignment: CDR1 SGHRS and CDR2 YFSETQ. For the CDR3, the DNA is TGCGCCAGCAGCTTACAGGGAGCTAACACTGAAGCTTTCTTT. This codes for CASSLQGANTEAFF.

V and J are TRBV19 and TRBJ1-5, with D unclear. Germline V lookup: CDR1 LNHDA, CDR2 SQIVND (reference sequence). The CDR3 has 15 amino acids. Trimming cost V 3 bases and J 6 bases, with 15 bases left between them. The CDR3 spells CASSIAGLFGQPQHF. CDR3 DNA sequence: TGTGCCAGTAGTATCGCGGGGTTGTTCGGTCAGCCCCAGCATTTT.